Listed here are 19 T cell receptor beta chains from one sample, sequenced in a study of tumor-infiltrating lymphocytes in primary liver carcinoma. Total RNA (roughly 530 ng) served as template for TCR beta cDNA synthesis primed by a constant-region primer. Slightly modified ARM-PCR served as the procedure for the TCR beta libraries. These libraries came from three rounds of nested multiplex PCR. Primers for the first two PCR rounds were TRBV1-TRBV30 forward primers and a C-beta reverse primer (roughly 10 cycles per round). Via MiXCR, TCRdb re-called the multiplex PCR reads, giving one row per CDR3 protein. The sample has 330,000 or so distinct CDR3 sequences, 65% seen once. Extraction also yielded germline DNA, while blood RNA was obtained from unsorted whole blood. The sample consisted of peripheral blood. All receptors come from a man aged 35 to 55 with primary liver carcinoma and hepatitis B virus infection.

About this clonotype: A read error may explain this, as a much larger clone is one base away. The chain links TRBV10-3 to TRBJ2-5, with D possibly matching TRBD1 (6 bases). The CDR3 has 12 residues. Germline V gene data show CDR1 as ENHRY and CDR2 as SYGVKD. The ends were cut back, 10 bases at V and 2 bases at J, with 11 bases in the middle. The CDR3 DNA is TGTGCCACCATAGGGGGACAAGAGACCCAGTACTTC. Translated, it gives CATIGGQETQYF.

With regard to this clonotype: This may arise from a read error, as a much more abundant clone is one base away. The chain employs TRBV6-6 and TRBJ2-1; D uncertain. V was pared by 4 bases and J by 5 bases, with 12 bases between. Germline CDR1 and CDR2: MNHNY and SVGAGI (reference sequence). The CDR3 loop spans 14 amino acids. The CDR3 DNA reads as TGTGCCAGCAGTTCCTTAAGCCGGAACAATGAGCAGTTCTTC. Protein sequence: CASSSLSRNNEQFF.

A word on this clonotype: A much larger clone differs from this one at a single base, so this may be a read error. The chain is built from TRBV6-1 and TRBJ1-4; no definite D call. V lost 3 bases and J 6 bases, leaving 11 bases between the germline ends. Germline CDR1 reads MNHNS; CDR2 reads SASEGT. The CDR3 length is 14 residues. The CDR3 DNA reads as TGTGCCAGCAGTGACCCTAAAGACTATGAAAAACTGTTTTTT. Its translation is CASSDPKDYEKLFF.

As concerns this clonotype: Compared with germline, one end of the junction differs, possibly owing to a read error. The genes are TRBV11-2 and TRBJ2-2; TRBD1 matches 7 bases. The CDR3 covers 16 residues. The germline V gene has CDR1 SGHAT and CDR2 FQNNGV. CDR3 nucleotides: TGTGCCAGCAGTTCCGACAGGGCTGGGCACACCGGGGAGCTGTTATTT. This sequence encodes CASSSDRAGHTGELLF. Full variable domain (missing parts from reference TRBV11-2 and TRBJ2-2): EAGVAQSPRYKIIEKRQSVAFWCNPISGHATLYWYQQILGQGPKLLIQFQNNGVVDDSQLPKDRFSAERLKGVDSTLKIQPAKLEDSAVYLCASSSDRAGHTGELLFGEGSRLTVL.

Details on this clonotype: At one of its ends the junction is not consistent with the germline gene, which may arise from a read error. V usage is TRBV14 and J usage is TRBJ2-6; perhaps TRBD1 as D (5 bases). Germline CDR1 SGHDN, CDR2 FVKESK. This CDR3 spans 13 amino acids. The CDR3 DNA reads TGTGCCAGCAGAAGGAGTGGGGCCAACGTCATGACTTTC. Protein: CASRRSGANVMTF.

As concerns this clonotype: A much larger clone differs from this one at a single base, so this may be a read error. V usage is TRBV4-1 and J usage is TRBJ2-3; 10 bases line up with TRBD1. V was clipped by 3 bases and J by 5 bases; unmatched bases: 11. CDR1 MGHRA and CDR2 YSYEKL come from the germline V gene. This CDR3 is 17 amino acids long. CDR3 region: CASSHPGQGPLIDTQYF. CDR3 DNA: TGCGCCAGCAGCCACCCGGGACAGGGGCCGCTCATAGATACGCAGTATTTT.

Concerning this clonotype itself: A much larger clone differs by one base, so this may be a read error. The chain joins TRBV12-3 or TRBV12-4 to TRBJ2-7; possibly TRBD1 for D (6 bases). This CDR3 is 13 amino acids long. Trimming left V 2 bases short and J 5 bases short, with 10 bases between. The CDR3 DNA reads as TGTGCCAGCAGTTTAATGAGGGACAACGAGCAGTACTTC. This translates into CASSLMRDNEQYF.

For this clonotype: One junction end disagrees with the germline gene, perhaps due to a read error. The CDR3 region is CASGYTSNTEAFF. The CDR3 bases are TGTGCCAGCGGTTACACCTCGAACACTGAAGCTTTCTTT. The chain is built from TRBV6-6 and TRBJ1-1; unclear D gene. The CDR3 length is 13 residues. Germline V gene lookup returns CDR1 MNHNY and CDR2 SVGAGI (reference sequence).

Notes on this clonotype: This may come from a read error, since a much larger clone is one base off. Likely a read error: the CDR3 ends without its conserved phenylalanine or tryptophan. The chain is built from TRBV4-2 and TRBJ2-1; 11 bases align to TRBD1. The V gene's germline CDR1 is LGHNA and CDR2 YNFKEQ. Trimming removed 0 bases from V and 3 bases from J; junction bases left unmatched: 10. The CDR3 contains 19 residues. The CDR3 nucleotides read TGTGCCAGCAGCCAAGATTGGAGTTGGGGACAGGGGGGCTACAATGAGCAGTTCCTC. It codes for CASSQDWSWGQGGYNEQFL.

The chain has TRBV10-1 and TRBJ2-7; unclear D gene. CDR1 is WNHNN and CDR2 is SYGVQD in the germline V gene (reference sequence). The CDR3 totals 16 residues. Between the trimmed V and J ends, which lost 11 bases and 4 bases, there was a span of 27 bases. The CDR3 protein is CALVRPKGPDGYEQYF. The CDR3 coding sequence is TGCGCCCTCGTCCGCCCCAAAGGACCTGACGGGTACGAGCAGTACTTC.

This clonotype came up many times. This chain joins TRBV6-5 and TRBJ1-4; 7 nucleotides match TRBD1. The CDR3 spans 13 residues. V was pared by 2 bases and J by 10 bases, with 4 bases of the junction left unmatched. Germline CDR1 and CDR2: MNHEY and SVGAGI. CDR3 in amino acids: CASSYTSGGKLFF. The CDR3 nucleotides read TGTGCCAGCAGTTACACTTCAGGGGGAAAACTGTTTTTT.

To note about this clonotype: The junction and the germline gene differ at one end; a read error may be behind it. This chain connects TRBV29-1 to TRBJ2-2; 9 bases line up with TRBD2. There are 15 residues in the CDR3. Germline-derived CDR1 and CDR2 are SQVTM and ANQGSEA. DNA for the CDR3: TGCAGCGTTGGGACTAGCGCGGTGAACACCGGGGAGCTGCTTTTT. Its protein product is CSVGTSAVNTGELLF.

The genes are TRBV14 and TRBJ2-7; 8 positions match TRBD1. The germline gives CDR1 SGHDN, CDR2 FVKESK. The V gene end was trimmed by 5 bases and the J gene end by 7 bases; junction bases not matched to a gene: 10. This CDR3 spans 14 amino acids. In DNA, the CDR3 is TGTGCCAGCAGCTCATGGGACAGGAGTGAGGAGCAGTACTTC. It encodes CASSSWDRSEEQYF. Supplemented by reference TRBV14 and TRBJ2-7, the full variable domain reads EAGVTQFPSHSVIEKGQTVTLRCDPISGHDNLYWYRRVMGKEIKFLLHFVKESKQDESGMPNNRFLAERTGGTYSTLKVQPAELEDSGVYFCASSSWDRSEEQYFGPGTRLTVT.

The CDR3 nucleotides are TGTGCCAGCAGCTTAGTAGTCGGACTAGCGGGATCAGATACGCAGTATTTT. Translating it yields CASSLVVGLAGSDTQYF. The rearrangement joins TRBV7-9 to TRBJ2-3, with 12 bases matching TRBD2. This CDR3 has 17 residues. Trimming at V came to 1 base and at J to 4 bases, leaving 6 bases not matched to a gene. The germline gives CDR1 SEHNR, CDR2 FQNEAQ (reference sequence).

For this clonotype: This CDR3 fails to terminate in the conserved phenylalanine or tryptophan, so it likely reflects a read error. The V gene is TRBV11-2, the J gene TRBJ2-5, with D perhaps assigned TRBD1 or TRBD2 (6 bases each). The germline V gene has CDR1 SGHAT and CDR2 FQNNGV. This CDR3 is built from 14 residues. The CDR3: CASSSDPRGETQYL. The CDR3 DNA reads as TGTGCCAGCAGCTCAGACCCTAGGGGGGAGACACAGTACTTA.

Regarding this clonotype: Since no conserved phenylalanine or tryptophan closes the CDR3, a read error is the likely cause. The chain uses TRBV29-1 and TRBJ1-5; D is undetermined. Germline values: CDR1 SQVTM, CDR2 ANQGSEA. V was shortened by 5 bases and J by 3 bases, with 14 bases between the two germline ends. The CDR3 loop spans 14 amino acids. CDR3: CSVKLLEPNQPQHL. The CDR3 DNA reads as TGCAGCGTTAAGCTCCTCGAACCCAATCAGCCCCAGCATCTT.

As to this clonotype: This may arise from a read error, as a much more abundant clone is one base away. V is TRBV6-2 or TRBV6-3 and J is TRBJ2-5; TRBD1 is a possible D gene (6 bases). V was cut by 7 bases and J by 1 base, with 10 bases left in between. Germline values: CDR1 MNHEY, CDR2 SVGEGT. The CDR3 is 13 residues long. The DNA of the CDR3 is TGTGCCAGCATCCGGGACACCCAAGAGACCCAGTACTTC. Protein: CASIRDTQETQYF.

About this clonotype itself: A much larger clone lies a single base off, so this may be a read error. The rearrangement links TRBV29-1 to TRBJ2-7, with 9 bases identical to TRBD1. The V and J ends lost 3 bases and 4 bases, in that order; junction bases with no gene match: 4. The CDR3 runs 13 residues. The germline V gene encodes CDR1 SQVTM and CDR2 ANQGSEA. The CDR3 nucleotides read TGCAGCGTTGAGAACAGGGGGCGATACGAGCAGTACTTC. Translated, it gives CSVENRGRYEQYF.

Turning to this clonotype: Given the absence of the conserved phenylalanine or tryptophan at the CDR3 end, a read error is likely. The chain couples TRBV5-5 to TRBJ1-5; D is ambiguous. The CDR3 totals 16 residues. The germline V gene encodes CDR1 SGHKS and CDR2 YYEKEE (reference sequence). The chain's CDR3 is CVSSLARPNSNQPQHI. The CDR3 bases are TGTGTCAGCAGCTTGGCCCGGCCCAATAGCAATCAGCCCCAGCATATT.